This T cell receptor beta chain is from a study of blood T cell repertoires in COVID-19. The assay was immunoSEQ multiplex PCR, and TCRdb's table has in-frame clones only and misses some. The sample consists of tens of thousands of clones, roughly four fifths of them appearing once. Sequencing was performed on peripheral blood. This receptor was taken from a man in his 70s with COVID-19, enrolled during active disease.

DNA of the CDR3: TGTGCCAGCAGCCCACGCGGAGCGGGTTCTTACGAGCAGTACTTC. Translation: CASSPRGAGSYEQYF. This chain joins TRBV7-2 and TRBJ2-7, with D possibly being TRBD2 (6 bases). The CDR3 runs 15 residues. Trimming pared 5 bases from V and 4 bases from J, leaving 18 bases between. The germline gives CDR1 SGHTA, CDR2 FQGNSA.